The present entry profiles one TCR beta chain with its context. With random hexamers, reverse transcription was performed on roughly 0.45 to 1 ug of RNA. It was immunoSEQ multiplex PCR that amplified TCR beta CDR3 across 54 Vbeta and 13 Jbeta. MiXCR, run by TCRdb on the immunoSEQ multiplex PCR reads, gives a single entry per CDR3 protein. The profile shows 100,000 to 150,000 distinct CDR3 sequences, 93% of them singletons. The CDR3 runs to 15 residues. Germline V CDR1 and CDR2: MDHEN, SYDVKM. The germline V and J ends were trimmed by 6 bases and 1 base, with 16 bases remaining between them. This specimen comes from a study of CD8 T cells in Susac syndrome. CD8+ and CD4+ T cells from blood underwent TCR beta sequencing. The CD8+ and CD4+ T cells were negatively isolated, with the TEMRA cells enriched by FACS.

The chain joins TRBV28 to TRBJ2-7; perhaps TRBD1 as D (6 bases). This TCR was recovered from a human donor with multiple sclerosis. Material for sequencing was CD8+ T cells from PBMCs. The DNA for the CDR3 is TGTGCCAGCAGCCCGACAGGTGGAGGATCCTACGAGCAGTACTTC. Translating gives CASSPTGGGSYEQYF. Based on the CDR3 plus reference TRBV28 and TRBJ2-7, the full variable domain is DVKVTQSSRYLVKRTGEKVFLECVQDMDHENMFWYRQDPGLGLRLIYFSYDVKMKEKGDIPEGYSVSREKKERFSLILESASTNQTSMYLCASSPTGGGSYEQYFGPGTRLTVT.